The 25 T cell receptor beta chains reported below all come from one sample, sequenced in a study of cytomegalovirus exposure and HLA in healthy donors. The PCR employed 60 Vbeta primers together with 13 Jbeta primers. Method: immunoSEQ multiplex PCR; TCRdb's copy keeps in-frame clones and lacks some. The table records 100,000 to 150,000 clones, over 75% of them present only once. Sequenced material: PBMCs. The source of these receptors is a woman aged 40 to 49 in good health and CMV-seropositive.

The CDR3 sequence: CASSPGTGAIGAQHF. Here the CDR3 DNA reads TGTGCCAGCAGCCCCGGGACAGGGGCTATAGGGGCCCAGCATTTT. This chain connects TRBV11-2 to TRBJ1-5; the match to TRBD1 covers 10 bases. This CDR3 has 15 residues. Per the germline V gene, CDR1 is SGHAT and CDR2 is FQNNGV. The V segment lost 5 bases and the J segment 11 bases; nucleotides outside the gene matches: 12.

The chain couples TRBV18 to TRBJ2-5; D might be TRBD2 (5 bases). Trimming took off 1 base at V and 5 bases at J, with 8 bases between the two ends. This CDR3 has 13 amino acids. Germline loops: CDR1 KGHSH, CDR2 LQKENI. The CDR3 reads CASSPRGRETQYF. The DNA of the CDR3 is TGTGCCAGCTCACCACGAGGGCGCGAGACCCAGTACTTC. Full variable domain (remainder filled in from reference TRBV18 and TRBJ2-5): NAGVMQNPRHLVRRRGQEARLRCSPMKGHSHVYWYRQLPEEGLKFMVYLQKENIIDESGMPKERFSAEFPKEGPSILRIQQVVRGDSAAYFCASSPRGRETQYFGPGTRLLVL.

The CDR3: CASSFSTGKNNEQFF. In DNA form, the CDR3 reads TGTGCCAGCAGTTTTTCCACCGGGAAGAACAATGAGCAGTTCTTC. V and J are TRBV28 and TRBJ2-1; weak D call: TRBD2 (5 bases). The CDR3 has 15 residues. Trimming left V 3 bases short and J 5 bases short, with 14 bases between. Germline CDR1 MDHEN, CDR2 SYDVKM.

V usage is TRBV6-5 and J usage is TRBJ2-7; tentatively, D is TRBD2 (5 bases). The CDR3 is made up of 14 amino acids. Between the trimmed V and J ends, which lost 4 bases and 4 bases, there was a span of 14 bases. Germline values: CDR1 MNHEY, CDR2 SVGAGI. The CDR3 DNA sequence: TGTGCCAGCAGTTCTCGGAAAACGGGGTACGAGCAGTACTTC. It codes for CASSSRKTGYEQYF.

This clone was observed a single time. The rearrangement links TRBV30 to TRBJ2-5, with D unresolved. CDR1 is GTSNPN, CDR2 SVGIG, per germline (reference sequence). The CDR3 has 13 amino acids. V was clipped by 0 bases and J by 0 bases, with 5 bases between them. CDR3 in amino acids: CAWSVRDQETQYF. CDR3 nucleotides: TGTGCCTGGAGTGTAAGAGACCAAGAGACCCAGTACTTC.

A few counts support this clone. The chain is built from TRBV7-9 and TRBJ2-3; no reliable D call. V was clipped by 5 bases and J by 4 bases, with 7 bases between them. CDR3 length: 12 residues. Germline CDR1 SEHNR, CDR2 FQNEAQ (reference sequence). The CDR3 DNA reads TGTGCCAGCAGCCCGTTCCCAGATACGCAGTATTTT. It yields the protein CASSPFPDTQYF.

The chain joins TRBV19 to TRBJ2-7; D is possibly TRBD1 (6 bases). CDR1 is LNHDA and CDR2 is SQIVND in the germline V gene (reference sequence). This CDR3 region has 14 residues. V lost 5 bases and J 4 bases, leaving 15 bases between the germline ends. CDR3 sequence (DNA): TGTGCCAGTAGTTCCATAGGACAGACATACGAGCAGTACTTC. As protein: CASSSIGQTYEQYF.

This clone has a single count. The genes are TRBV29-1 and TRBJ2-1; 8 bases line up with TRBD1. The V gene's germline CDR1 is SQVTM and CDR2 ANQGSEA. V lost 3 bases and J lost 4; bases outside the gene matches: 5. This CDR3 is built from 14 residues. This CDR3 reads CSVERWDRYNEQFF. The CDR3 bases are TGCAGCGTTGAGCGTTGGGACAGGTACAATGAGCAGTTCTTC.

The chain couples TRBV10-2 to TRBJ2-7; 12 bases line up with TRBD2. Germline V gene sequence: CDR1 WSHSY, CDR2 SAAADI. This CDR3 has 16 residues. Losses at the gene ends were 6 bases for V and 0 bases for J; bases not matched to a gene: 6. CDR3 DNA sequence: TGCGCCAGCAGCGGGACTAGCGGGCCTAGCTCCTACGAGCAGTACTTC. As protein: CASSGTSGPSSYEQYF.

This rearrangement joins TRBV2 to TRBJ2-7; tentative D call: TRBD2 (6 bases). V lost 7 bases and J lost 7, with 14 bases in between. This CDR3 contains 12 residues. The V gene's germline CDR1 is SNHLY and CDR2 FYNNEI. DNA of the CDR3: TGTGCCAGCAAAGGAGGGGAATGGGAGCAGTACTTC. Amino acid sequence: CASKGGEWEQYF.

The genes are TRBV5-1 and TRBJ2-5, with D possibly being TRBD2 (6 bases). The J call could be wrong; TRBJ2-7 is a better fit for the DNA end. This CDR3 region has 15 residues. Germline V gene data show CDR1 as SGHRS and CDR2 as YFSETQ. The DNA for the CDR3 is TGCGCCAGCAGCGCGGCCCAGTCCTCTAGCGCCGAGCAGTACTTC. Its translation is CASSAAQSSSAEQYF.

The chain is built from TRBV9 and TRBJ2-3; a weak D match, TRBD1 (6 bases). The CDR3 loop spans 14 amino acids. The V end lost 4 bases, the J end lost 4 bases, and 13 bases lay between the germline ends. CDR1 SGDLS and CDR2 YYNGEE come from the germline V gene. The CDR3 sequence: CASSSYRDPDTQYF. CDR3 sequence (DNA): TGTGCCAGCAGCTCCTACAGGGACCCAGATACGCAGTATTTT. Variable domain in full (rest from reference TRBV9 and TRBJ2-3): DSGVTQTPKHLITATGQRVTLRCSPRSGDLSVYWYQQSLDQGLQFLIQYYNGEERAKGNILERFSAQQFPDLHSELNLSSLELGDSALYFCASSSYRDPDTQYFGPGTRLTVL.

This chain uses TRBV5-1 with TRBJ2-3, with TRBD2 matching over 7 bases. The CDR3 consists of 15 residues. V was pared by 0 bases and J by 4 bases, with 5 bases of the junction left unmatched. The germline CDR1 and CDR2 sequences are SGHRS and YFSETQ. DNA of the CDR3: TGCGCCAGCAGCTTGGAGCTAGCGGTGTCAGATACGCAGTATTTT. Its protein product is CASSLELAVSDTQYF.

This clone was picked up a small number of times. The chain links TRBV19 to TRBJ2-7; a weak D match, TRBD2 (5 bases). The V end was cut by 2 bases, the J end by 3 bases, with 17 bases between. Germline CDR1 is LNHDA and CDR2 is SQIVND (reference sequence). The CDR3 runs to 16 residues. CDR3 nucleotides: TGTGCCAGTAGTATAAGTTTCGACTCAGGACTCTACGAGCAGTACTTC. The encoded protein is CASSISFDSGLYEQYF.

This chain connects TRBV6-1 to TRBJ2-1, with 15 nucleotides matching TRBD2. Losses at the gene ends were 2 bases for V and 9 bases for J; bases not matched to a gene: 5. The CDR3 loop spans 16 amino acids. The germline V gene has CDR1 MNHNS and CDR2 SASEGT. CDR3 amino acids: CASSERTSGRDGEQFF. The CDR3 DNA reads TGTGCCAGCAGTGAAAGGACTAGCGGGAGGGATGGTGAGCAGTTCTTC.

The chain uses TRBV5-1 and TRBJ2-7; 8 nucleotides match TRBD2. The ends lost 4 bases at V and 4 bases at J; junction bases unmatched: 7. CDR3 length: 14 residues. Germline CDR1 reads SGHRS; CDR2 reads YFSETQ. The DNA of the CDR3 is TGCGCCAGCAGCCCGACGGCGGGAGGATACGAGCAGTACTTC. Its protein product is CASSPTAGGYEQYF.

CDR3: CASSPTDGYEQYF. For the CDR3, the DNA is TGTGCCAGCTCACCGACTGACGGCTACGAGCAGTACTTC. The chain carries TRBV18 and TRBJ2-7, with D unresolved. V was pared by 3 bases and J by 3 bases, with 9 bases between. This CDR3 is built from 13 residues. The germline gives CDR1 KGHSH, CDR2 LQKENI.

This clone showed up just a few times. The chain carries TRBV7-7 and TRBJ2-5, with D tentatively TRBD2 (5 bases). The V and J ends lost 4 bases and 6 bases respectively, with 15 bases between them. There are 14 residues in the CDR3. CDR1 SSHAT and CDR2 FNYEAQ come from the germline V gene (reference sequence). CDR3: CASSSGVGLKTQYF. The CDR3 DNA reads TGTGCCAGCAGCTCCGGGGTGGGTCTGAAGACCCAGTACTTC.

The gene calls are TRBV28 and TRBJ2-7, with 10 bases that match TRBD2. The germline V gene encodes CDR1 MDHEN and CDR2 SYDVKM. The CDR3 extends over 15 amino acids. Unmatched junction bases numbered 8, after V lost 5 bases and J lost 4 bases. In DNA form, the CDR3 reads TGTGCCAGCAGTACAGCGGGAGGGGTTCTATACGAGCAGTACTTC. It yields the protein CASSTAGGVLYEQYF.

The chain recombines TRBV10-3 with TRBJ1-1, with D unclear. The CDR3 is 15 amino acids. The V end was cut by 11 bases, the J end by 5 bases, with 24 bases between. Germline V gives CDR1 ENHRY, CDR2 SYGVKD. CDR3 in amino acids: CAPRGGSSTWTEAFF. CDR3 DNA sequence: TGTGCCCCACGGGGAGGGTCGTCAACATGGACTGAAGCTTTCTTT.

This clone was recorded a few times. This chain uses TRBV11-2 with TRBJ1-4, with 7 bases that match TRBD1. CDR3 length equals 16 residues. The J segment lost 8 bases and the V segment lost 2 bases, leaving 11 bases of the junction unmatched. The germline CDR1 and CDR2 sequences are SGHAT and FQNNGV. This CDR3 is CASSLSFRTGREKLFF. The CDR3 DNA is TGTGCCAGCAGCTTAAGTTTCCGGACAGGACGGGAAAAACTGTTTTTT.

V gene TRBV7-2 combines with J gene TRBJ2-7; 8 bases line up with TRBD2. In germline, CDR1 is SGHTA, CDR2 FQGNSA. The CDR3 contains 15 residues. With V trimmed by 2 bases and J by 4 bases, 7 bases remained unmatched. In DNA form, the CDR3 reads TGTGCCAGCAGCTTACGGGCAGCGGGAGTATACGAGCAGTACTTC. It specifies CASSLRAAGVYEQYF.

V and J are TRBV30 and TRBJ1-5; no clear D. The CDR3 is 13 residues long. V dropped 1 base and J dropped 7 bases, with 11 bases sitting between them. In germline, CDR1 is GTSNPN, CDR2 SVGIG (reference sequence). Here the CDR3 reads CAWSAGRSQPQHF. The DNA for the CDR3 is TGTGCCTGGAGTGCTGGGAGGAGCCAGCCCCAGCATTTT.

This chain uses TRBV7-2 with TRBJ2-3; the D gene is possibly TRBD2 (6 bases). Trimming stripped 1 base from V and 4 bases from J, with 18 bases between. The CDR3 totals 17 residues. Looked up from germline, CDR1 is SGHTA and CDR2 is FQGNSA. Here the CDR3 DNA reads TGTGCCAGCAGCTTAGTTAGTAGCGCGACGGGAGCAGATACGCAGTATTTT. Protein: CASSLVSSATGADTQYF.

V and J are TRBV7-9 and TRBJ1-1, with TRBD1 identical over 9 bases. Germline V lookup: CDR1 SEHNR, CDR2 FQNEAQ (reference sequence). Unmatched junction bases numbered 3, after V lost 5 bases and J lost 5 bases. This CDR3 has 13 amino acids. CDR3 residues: CASSRTGETEAFF. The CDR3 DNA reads TGTGCCAGCAGCCGGACAGGGGAAACTGAAGCTTTCTTT.